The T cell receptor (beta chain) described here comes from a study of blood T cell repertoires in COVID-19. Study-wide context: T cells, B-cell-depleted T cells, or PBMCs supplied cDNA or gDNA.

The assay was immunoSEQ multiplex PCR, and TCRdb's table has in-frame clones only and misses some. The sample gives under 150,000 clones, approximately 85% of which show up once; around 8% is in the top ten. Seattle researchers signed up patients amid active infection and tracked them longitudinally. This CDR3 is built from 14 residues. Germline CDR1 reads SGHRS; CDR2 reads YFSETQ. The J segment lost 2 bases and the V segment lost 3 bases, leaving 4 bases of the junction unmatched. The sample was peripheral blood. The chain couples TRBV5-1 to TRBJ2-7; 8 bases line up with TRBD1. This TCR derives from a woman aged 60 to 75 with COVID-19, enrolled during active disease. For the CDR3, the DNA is TGCGCCAGCAGCTCAGAACAGGGGGCCTACGAGCAGTACTTC. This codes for CASSSEQGAYEQYF.